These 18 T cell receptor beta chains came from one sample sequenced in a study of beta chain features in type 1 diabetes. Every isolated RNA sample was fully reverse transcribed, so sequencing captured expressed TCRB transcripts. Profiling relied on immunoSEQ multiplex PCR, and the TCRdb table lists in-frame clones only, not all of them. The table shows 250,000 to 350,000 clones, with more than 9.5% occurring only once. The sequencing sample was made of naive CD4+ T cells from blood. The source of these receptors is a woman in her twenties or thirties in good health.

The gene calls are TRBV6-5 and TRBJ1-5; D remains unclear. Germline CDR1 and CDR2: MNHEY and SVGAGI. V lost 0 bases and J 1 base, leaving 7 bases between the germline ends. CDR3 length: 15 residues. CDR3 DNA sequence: TGTGCCAGCAGTTACTCGCGGGAGAGCAATCAGCCCCAGCATTTT. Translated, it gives CASSYSRESNQPQHF.

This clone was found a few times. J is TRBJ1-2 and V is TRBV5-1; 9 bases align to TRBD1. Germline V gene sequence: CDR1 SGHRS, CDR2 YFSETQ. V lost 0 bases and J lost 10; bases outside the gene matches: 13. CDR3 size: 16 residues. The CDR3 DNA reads TGCGCCAGCAGCTTGGCCCGGGACAGGGACCTTTTATCCTACACCTTC. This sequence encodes CASSLARDRDLLSYTF.

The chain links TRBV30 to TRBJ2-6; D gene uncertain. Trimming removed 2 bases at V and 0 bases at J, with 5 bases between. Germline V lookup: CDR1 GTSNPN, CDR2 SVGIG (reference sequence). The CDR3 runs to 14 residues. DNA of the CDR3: TGTGCCTGGAGTCTCGGCTCTGGGGCCAACGTCCTGACTTTC. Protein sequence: CAWSLGSGANVLTF.

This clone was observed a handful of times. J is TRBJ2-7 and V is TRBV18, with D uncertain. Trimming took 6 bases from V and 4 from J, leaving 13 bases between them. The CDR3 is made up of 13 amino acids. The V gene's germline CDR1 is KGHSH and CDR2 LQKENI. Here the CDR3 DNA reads TGTGCCAGCTCTCCGGGTCCCTTGTACGAGCAGTACTTC. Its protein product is CASSPGPLYEQYF.

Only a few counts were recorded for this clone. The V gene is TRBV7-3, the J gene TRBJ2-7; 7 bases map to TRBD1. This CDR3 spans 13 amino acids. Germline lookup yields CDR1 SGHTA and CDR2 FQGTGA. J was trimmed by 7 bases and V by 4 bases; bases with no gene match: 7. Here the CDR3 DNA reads TGTGCCAGCAGCTCTAACCAGGGGGTTGAGCAGTACTTC. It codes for CASSSNQGVEQYF.

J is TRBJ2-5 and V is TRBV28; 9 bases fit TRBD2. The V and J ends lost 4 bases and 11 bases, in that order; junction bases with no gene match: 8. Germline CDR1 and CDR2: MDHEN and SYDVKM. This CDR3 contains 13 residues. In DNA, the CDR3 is TGTGCCAGCAGTTCGCAGACTAGCGGAGGGCAGTACTTC. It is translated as CASSSQTSGGQYF.

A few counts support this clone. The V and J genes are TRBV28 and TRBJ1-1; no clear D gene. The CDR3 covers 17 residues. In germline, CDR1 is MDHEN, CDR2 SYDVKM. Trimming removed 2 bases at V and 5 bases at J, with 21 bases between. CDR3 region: CASSLASGGDFLTEAFF. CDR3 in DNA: TGTGCCAGCAGTTTAGCCTCCGGAGGTGATTTTTTGACTGAAGCTTTCTTT.

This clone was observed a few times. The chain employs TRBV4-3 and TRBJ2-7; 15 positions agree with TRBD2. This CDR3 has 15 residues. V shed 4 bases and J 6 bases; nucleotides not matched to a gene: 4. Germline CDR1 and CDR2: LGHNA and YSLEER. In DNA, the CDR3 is TGCGCCAGCAGCCTCGGGACTAGCGGGGGGCTCGAGCAGTACTTC. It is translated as CASSLGTSGGLEQYF.

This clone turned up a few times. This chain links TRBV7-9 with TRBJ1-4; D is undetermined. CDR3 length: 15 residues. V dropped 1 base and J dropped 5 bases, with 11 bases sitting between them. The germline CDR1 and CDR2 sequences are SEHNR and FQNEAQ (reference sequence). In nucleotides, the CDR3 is TGTGCCAGCAGCTTAGTATTCAGGAGGAATGAAAAACTGTTTTTT. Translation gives CASSLVFRRNEKLFF.

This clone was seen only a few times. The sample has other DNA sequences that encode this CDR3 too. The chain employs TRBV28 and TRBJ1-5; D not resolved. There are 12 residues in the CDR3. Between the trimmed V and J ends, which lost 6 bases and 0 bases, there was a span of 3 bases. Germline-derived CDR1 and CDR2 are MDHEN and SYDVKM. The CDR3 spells CASRASNQPQHF. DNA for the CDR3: TGTGCCAGCAGGGCTAGCAATCAGCCCCAGCATTTT.

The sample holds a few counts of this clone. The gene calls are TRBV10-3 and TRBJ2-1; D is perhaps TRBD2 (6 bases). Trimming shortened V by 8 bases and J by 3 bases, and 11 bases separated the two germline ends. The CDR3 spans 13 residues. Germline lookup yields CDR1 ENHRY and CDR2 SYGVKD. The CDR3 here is CAIGTGVYNEQFF. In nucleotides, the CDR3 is TGTGCCATCGGTACGGGAGTCTACAATGAGCAGTTCTTC.

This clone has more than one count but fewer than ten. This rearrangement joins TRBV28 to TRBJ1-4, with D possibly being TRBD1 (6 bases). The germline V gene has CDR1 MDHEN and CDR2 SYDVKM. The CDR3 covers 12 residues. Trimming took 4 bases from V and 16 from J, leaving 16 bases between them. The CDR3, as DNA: TGTGCCAGCAGTTCGAAGGTGGACAGTCGGTTTTTT. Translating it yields CASSSKVDSRFF.

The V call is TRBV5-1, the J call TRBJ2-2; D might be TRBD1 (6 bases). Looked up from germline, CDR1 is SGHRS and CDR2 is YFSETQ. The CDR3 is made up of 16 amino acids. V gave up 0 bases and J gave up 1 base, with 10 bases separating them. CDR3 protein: CASSLARGGNTGELFF. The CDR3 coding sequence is TGCGCCAGCAGCTTGGCACGAGGGGGGAACACCGGGGAGCTGTTTTTT.

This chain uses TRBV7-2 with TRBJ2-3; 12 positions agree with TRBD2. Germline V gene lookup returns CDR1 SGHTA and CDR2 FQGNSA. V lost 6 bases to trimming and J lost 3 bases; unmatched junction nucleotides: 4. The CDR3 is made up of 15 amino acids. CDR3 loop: CASRQGLAGTDTQYF. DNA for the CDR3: TGTGCCAGCAGACAAGGACTAGCGGGAACAGATACGCAGTATTTT.

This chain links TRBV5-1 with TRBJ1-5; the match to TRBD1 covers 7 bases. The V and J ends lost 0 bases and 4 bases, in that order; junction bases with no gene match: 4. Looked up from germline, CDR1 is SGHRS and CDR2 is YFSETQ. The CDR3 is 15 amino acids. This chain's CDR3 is CASSLAGGMNQPQHF. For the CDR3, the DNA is TGCGCCAGCAGCTTGGCAGGGGGAATGAATCAGCCCCAGCATTTT.

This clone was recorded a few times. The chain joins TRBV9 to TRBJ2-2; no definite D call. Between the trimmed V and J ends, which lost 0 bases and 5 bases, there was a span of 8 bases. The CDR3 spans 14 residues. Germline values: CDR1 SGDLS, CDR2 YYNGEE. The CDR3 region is CASSVASRTGELFF. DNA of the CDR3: TGTGCCAGCAGCGTAGCTTCCAGGACCGGGGAGCTGTTTTTT.

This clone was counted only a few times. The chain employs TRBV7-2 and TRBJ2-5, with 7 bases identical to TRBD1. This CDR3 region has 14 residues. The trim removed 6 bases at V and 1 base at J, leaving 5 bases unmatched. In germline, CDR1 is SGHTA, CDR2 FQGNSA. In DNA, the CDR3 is TGTGCCAGCAGTATAGACAGGGTCCAAGAGACCCAGTACTTC. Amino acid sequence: CASSIDRVQETQYF.

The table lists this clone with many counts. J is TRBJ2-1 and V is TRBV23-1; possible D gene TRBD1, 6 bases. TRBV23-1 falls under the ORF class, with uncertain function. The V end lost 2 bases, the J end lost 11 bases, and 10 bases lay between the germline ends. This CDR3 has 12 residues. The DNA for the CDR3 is TGCGCCAGCAGTCAAAGGGGGTACCAGCAGTTCTTC. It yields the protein CASSQRGYQQFF.